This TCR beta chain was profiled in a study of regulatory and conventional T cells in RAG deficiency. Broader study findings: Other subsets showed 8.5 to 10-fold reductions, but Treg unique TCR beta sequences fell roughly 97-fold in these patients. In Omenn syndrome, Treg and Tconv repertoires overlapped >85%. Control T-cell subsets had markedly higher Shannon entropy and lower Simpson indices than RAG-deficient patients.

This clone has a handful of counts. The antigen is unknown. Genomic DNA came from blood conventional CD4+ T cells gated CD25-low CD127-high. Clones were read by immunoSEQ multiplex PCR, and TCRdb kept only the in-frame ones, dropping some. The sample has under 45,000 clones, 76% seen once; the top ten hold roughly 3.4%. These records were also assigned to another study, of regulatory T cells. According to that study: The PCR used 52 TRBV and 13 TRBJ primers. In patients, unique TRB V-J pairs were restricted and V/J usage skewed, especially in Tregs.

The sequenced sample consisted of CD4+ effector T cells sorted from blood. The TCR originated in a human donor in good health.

The CDR3 DNA follows: TGTGCCAGTAGTAAGAAGGCAGGGATGCATGGCTACACCTTC. Amino acids: CASSKKAGMHGYTF. J is TRBJ1-2 and V is TRBV19; weak D call: TRBD1 (5 bases). The germline V gene encodes CDR1 LNHDA and CDR2 SQIVND (reference sequence). The V end lost 4 bases, the J end lost 6 bases, and 15 bases lay between the germline ends. The CDR3 length is 14 residues.